One and the same sample provided the 28 T cell receptor beta chains below, sequenced in a study of T cells in Graves' hyperthyroidism and ophthalmopathy (dated by TCRdb to the late 2010s). Library construction relied on multiplex PCR. The instrument was an Illumina HiSeq 2000. The TCR beta CDR3 regions were amplified from the RNA transcripts. The TCR CDR3 was subjected to a first round of RT-PCR using the HTBI primer set and the Qiagen OneStep RT-PCR kit. TCRdb's own reprocessing of the public reads used fastp at Q25 and MiXCR and kept productive beta chains. Each CDR3 protein appears once, grouped with its most common genes and DNA. The sample data list some 350,000 distinct CDR3 sequences, and approximately 14% of these were observed just once. The top ten hold 25% to 30% of the sample. Sequencing input: blood. The receptor set was obtained from a woman between 18 and 30 years old with Graves' hyperthyroidism that later progressed to Graves' ophthalmopathy.

This sequence joins TRBV27 and TRBJ2-1; a weak D match, TRBD2 (5 bases). Germline CDR1 reads MNHEY; CDR2 reads SMNVEV (reference sequence). V shed 7 bases and J shed 2 bases, with 12 bases lying between them. The length of the CDR3 is 14 residues. The CDR3 spells CASTNGGPYNEQFF. DNA of the CDR3: TGTGCCAGCACCAATGGCGGGCCCTACAATGAGCAGTTCTTC.

Many counts were recorded for this clonotype. The chain links TRBV28 to TRBJ2-3, with TRBD2 matching over 12 bases. This CDR3 is built from 18 residues. Trimming at V came to 5 bases and at J to 1 base, leaving 10 bases not matched to a gene. Germline CDR1 and CDR2: MDHEN and SYDVKM. As DNA, the CDR3 is TGTGCCAGCAGTCTCCGGGCTAGCGGGAGGGCCCGCACAGATACGCAGTATTTT. Protein product: CASSLRASGRARTDTQYF.

Ten or more counts support this clonotype. This chain uses TRBV7-9 with TRBJ2-7; 10 nucleotides agree with TRBD1. The CDR3 consists of 15 residues. Trimming removed 0 bases from V and 3 bases from J; junction bases left unmatched: 2. From germline, CDR1 is SEHNR and CDR2 FQNEAQ (reference sequence). The CDR3 DNA reads TGTGCCAGCAGCTTAGCGGGGACAGGGGACTACGAGCAGTACTTC. The encoded protein is CASSLAGTGDYEQYF.

A few counts support this clonotype. The chain combines TRBV19 with TRBJ2-1, with TRBD1 identical over 8 bases. With V trimmed by 3 bases and J by 7 bases, 8 bases remained unmatched. Germline V gives CDR1 LNHDA, CDR2 SQIVND (reference sequence). There are 15 residues in the CDR3. For the CDR3, the DNA is TGTGCCAGTAGTATCCTGGACAGGGAGGTAAATGAGCAGTTCTTC. Its translation: CASSILDREVNEQFF.

This clonotype has ten or more counts. CDR3 protein: CASSDRRIGYEQYF. CDR3 sequence (DNA): TGTGCCAGCAGTGACAGGCGGATCGGCTACGAGCAGTACTTC. V usage is TRBV2 and J usage is TRBJ2-7; D not certain. Germline V CDR1 and CDR2: SNHLY, FYNNEI. Trimming removed 3 bases from V and 3 bases from J, with 12 bases in between. CDR3 size: 14 residues.

This clonotype was seen ten or more times. The rearrangement links TRBV7-2 to TRBJ1-5; TRBD1 agrees at 9 bases. CDR3 length equals 16 residues. Germline loops: CDR1 SGHTA, CDR2 FQGNSA. J gave up 5 bases and V 6 bases, and 11 bases lay outside the gene matches. The CDR3 nucleotides read TGTGCCAGCAGGACACAGGGGGCTCCCCCCCATCAGCCCCAGCATTTT. This encodes CASRTQGAPPHQPQHF.

Ten or more counts support this clonotype. The chain has TRBV7-3 and TRBJ1-2; D not certain. Germline V CDR1 and CDR2: SGHTA, FQGTGA. The CDR3 sequence is 14 residues long. V lost 4 bases and J lost 5, with 14 bases in between. As DNA, the CDR3 is TGTGCCAGCAGCTCGGATCGGACTGATTATGGCTACACCTTC. Amino acid sequence: CASSSDRTDYGYTF.

This clonotype was detected only once. With a much larger clone just one base away, this may be a read error. Because it lacks the conserved phenylalanine or tryptophan at the end, this CDR3 is likely a read error. V is TRBV6-1 and J is TRBJ2-1; the D gene could be TRBD1 or TRBD2 (5 bases each). CDR3 length equals 15 residues. Germline V gene lookup returns CDR1 MNHNS and CDR2 SASEGT. With 4 bases removed from V and 1 base from J, the gap between germline ends came to 11 bases. CDR3 sequence reads: CASSAWGSSYNEQFS. In DNA, the CDR3 is TGTGCCAGCAGTGCTTGGGGGAGTTCCTACAATGAGCAGTTCTCC.

At least ten counts were recorded for this clonotype. This chain uses TRBV18 with TRBJ2-7; 13 positions agree with TRBD2. Looked up from germline, CDR1 is KGHSH and CDR2 is LQKENI. The CDR3 has 16 residues. Trimming at V came to 0 bases and at J to 3 bases, leaving 2 bases not matched to a gene. The CDR3 DNA follows: TGTGCCAGCTCACCACCGGGACTAGCGGGAATCTACGAGCAGTACTTC. As protein: CASSPPGLAGIYEQYF. Full variable domain (rest looked up from reference TRBV18 and TRBJ2-7): NAGVMQNPRHLVRRRGQEARLRCSPMKGHSHVYWYRQLPEEGLKFMVYLQKENIIDESGMPKERFSAEFPKEGPSILRIQQVVRGDSAAYFCASSPPGLAGIYEQYFGPGTRLTVT.

The genes are TRBV12-3 or TRBV12-4 and TRBJ2-3; D not certain. The CDR3 is 13 amino acids. The V end was cut by 6 bases, the J end by 0 bases, with 7 bases between. As DNA, the CDR3 is TGTGCCAGCAGGGGGATTAGCACAGATACGCAGTATTTT. This translates into CASRGISTDTQYF.

This clonotype has just a few counts. V is TRBV15 and J is TRBJ1-1; no clear D. Germline CDR1 and CDR2: LNHNV and YYDKDF (reference sequence). CDR3 length: 14 residues. The V end lost 0 bases, the J end lost 11 bases, and 16 bases lay between the germline ends. The CDR3 sequence is CATSRETQARLAFF. In nucleotides, the CDR3 is TGTGCCACCAGCAGAGAGACGCAGGCCCGACTTGCTTTCTTT.

This clonotype was detected a few times. The chain has TRBV20-1 and TRBJ2-7; no clear D. CDR3 length: 14 residues. V dropped 3 bases and J dropped 0 bases, with 12 bases sitting between them. Germline assignment: CDR1 DFQATT and CDR2 SNEGSKA (reference sequence). The CDR3, as DNA: TGCAGTGCTAGTCTGCGCCAGAGCTCCTACGAGCAGTACTTC. Its translation: CSASLRQSSYEQYF.

This chain uses TRBV28 with TRBJ2-7; 13 positions agree with TRBD2. This CDR3 has 15 residues. CDR1 MDHEN and CDR2 SYDVKM come from the germline V gene. V shed 6 bases and J 6 bases; nucleotides not matched to a gene: 8. The CDR3 is CASRSGTSGIGEQYF. CDR3 coding DNA: TGTGCCAGCAGGTCCGGGACTAGCGGGATAGGCGAGCAGTACTTC.

This clonotype was seen repeatedly, ten times or more. V is TRBV28 and J is TRBJ2-5; either TRBD1 or TRBD2 may supply D (5 bases each). CDR1 and CDR2 (germline): MDHEN, SYDVKM. Trimming stripped 6 bases from V and 5 bases from J, with 16 bases between. This CDR3 is 14 amino acids long. The CDR3 reads CASRDREGRETQYF. The CDR3 DNA sequence: TGTGCCAGCAGGGACCGAGAGGGGCGGGAGACCCAGTACTTC.

This clonotype was counted ten times or more. V gene TRBV12-3 or TRBV12-4 combines with J gene TRBJ2-3; 9 bases fit TRBD1. The junction had 5 bases not matched to a gene; V was cut back by 5 bases and J by 5 bases. The CDR3 has 14 amino acids. CDR3 region: CASSATGGLDTQYF. The CDR3, as DNA: TGTGCCAGCAGTGCGACAGGGGGATTAGATACGCAGTATTTT.

This clonotype was recorded at least ten times. V usage is TRBV2 and J usage is TRBJ1-1, with D perhaps matching TRBD1 (5 bases). The germline V gene has CDR1 SNHLY and CDR2 FYNNEI. Trimming removed 8 bases at V and 6 bases at J, with 16 bases between. There are 13 residues in the CDR3. CDR3 in DNA: TGTGCCAGCGCTGTTTGGGGCGCGCCTGAAGCTTTCTTT. It specifies CASAVWGAPEAFF.

The chain joins TRBV5-1 to TRBJ2-2; D is possibly TRBD1 (6 bases). Germline V gene lookup returns CDR1 SGHRS and CDR2 YFSETQ. The V gene lost 5 bases and the J gene lost 5 bases, with 16 bases spanning the gap. This CDR3 contains 15 residues. In nucleotides, the CDR3 is TGCGCCAGCAGTATTCGGACAGATAGAACCGGGGAGCTGTTTTTT. Amino acids: CASSIRTDRTGELFF. Based on the CDR3 plus reference TRBV5-1 and TRBJ2-2, the full variable domain is KAGVTQTPRYLIKTRGQQVTLSCSPISGHRSVSWYQQTPGQGLQFLFEYFSETQRNKGNFPGRFSGRQFSNSRSEMNVSTLELGDSALYLCASSIRTDRTGELFFGEGSRLTVL.

This clonotype has ten or more counts. V usage is TRBV20-1 and J usage is TRBJ2-5, with 9 bases that match TRBD2. The junction had 18 bases not matched to a gene; V was cut back by 0 bases and J by 4 bases. Per germline, CDR1 DFQATT and CDR2 SNEGSKA (reference sequence). This CDR3 is built from 19 residues. CDR3 in amino acids: CSARDLRRVRASGTETQYF. The CDR3 DNA is TGCAGTGCTAGAGATCTCAGGAGGGTTAGGGCTAGCGGGACAGAGACCCAGTACTTC.

In its sample, this clonotype was seen many times. V usage is TRBV6-1 and J usage is TRBJ2-3, with 12 positions matching TRBD2. The germline CDR1 and CDR2 sequences are MNHNS and SASEGT. The CDR3 is made up of 18 amino acids. The V gene end was trimmed by 5 bases and the J gene end by 1 base; junction bases not matched to a gene: 10. The CDR3 DNA reads TGTGCCAGCAGTCTCCGAGGGACTAGCGGGCGCGGCACAGATACGCAGTATTTT. Its protein product is CASSLRGTSGRGTDTQYF.

This clonotype has just a few counts. A read error may explain this, as a much larger clone is one base away. The chain joins TRBV28 to TRBJ1-1; maybe TRBD1 (6 bases). The CDR3 spans 13 residues. Per the germline V gene, CDR1 is MDHEN and CDR2 is SYDVKM. Here the CDR3 reads CAGSLGGSTEAFF. The DNA for the CDR3 is TGTGCCGGCAGTTTAGGGGGATCCACTGAAGCTTTCTTT.

A remark on this clonotype: The conserved phenylalanine or tryptophan normally closing the CDR3 is absent here, so this likely arose from a read error. The rearrangement uses TRBV11-1 and TRBJ2-7; TRBD2 aligns across 7 bases. This CDR3 is built from 13 residues. Looked up from germline, CDR1 is SGHAT and CDR2 is FQDESV (reference sequence). V gave up 4 bases and J gave up 3 bases; unmatched junction bases: 3. DNA for the CDR3: TGTGCCAGCAGCTCGGGACTAAACTACGAGCAGTACCTC. Translating it yields CASSSGLNYEQYL.

This clonotype was counted ten times or more. This rearrangement joins TRBV7-9 to TRBJ2-2; the D is unclear. The V end lost 10 bases, the J end lost 1 base, and 22 bases lay between the germline ends. Germline V gene lookup returns CDR1 SEHNR and CDR2 FQNEAQ (reference sequence). This CDR3 region has 17 residues. CDR3 DNA sequence: TGTGCCACTCCACCCCCACCAGGCAGGCGGAACACCGGGGAGCTGTTTTTT. Amino acid sequence: CATPPPPGRRNTGELFF. The entire variable domain, with the rest obtained from reference TRBV7-9 and TRBJ2-2, is as follows: DTGVSQNPRHKITKRGQNVTFRCDPISEHNRLYWYRQTLGQGPEFLTYFQNEAQLEKSRLLSDRFSAERPKGSFSTLEIQRTEQGDSAMYLCATPPPPGRRNTGELFFGEGSRLTVL.

This clonotype was detected many times. V is TRBV7-9 and J is TRBJ2-1; D may correspond to TRBD1 or TRBD2 (5 bases each). CDR1 and CDR2 (germline): SEHNR, FQNEAQ (reference sequence). The CDR3 spans 13 residues. Trimming left V 8 bases short and J 10 bases short, with 18 bases between. In DNA form, the CDR3 reads TGTGCCAGCGGGCCTTACCGGGACCAGGAGCAGTTCTTC. It is translated as CASGPYRDQEQFF.

Many counts were recorded for this clonotype. The chain carries TRBV2 and TRBJ1-4; D is perhaps TRBD1 (6 bases). Deletions cut 10 bases from V and 2 bases from J, with 8 bases between. The CDR3 sequence is 12 residues long. Germline V gene lookup returns CDR1 SNHLY and CDR2 FYNNEI. CDR3 protein: CATQGTNEKLFF. CDR3 coding DNA: TGTGCCACACAGGGTACTAATGAAAAACTGTTTTTT. The variable domain in full, completed from reference TRBV2 and TRBJ1-4, reads EPEVTQTPSHQVTQMGQEVILRCVPISNHLYFYWYRQILGQKVEFLVSFYNNEISEKSEIFDDQFSVERPDGSNFTLKIRSTKLEDSAMYFCATQGTNEKLFFGSGTQLSVL.

This chain uses TRBV2 with TRBJ2-5, with D maybe TRBD1 (6 bases). Germline loops: CDR1 SNHLY, CDR2 FYNNEI. V was pared by 8 bases and J by 6 bases, with 10 bases between. This CDR3 spans 11 amino acids. The CDR3 DNA sequence: TGTGCCAGCGGGGACACGAAGACCCAGTACTTC. Encoded protein: CASGDTKTQYF.

The count of this clonotype is one. This chain uses TRBV9 with TRBJ2-1, with 8 nucleotides matching TRBD2. The CDR3 is 13 residues long. J was trimmed by 6 bases and V by 5 bases; bases with no gene match: 4. Germline V gene lookup returns CDR1 SGDLS and CDR2 YYNGEE. In DNA form, the CDR3 reads TGTGCCAGCAGTGACGGGGGGGCCAATGAGCAGTTCTTC. Amino acid sequence: CASSDGGANEQFF.

This clonotype was picked up many times. The chain employs TRBV20-1 and TRBJ2-7; D unclear. Germline V lookup: CDR1 DFQATT, CDR2 SNEGSKA (reference sequence). This CDR3 spans 14 amino acids. Trimming left V 2 bases short and J 3 bases short, with 14 bases between. The DNA of the CDR3 is TGCAGTGCTAGACACCCGGTAGTACACTACGAGCAGTACTTC. Its translation is CSARHPVVHYEQYF.

This clonotype was seen more than once but under ten times. The CDR3 coding sequence is TGTGCCAGTGGGCGAGTCCCCAGTTCCTACAATGAGCAGTTCTTC. Residues: CASGRVPSSYNEQFF. This chain connects TRBV19 to TRBJ2-1; D remains ambiguous. Per germline, CDR1 LNHDA and CDR2 SQIVND (reference sequence). V lost 8 bases to trimming and J lost 1 base, with 15 bases between them. The CDR3 length is 15 residues.